A single sample gave rise to the 9 T cell receptor beta chains below, sequenced in a study of blood T cells in healthy people across ages. A sample-barcoded 5' primer and a J-beta primer mix were used in a second PCR of roughly 6 to 12 cycles. TCRdb used MiXCR to reprocess the 5' RACE reads, holding one entry per CDR3 protein. Of around 1,900,000 distinct CDR3 sequences listed, 35% to 50% are singletons. Sequencing was performed on blood. The receptors were gathered from a human donor in good health.

This rearrangement joins TRBV4-1 to TRBJ1-6; the D gene is possibly TRBD1 (5 bases). The length of the CDR3 is 19 residues. Germline assignment: CDR1 MGHRA and CDR2 YSYEKL. Trimming took 2 bases from V and 0 from J, leaving 17 bases between them. CDR3 DNA sequence: TGCGCCAGCAGCCAACCGCCGGGGCCAGGCGGCTCCTATAATTCACCCCTCCACTTT. Translation gives CASSQPPGPGGSYNSPLHF.

At least ten counts were recorded for this clonotype. The chain couples TRBV29-1 to TRBJ2-1, with TRBD1 as a possible D gene (6 bases). Trimming left V 1 base short and J 2 bases short, with 12 bases between. CDR1 and CDR2 from the germline V gene are SQVTM and ANQGSEA. This CDR3 contains 15 residues. CDR3 residues: CSVEGAQGPYNEQFF. The CDR3 region has the DNA TGCAGCGTTGAAGGGGCGCAGGGGCCCTACAATGAGCAGTTCTTC.

There are a few counts of this clonotype. The chain couples TRBV5-1 to TRBJ1-5; possible D gene TRBD1, 6 bases. Germline V gene data show CDR1 as SGHRS and CDR2 as YFSETQ. The CDR3 contains 13 residues. V was pared by 4 bases and J by 5 bases, with 10 bases between. CDR3 sequence reads: CASSVTGYQPQHF. The CDR3 DNA follows: TGCGCCAGCAGCGTGACAGGCTATCAGCCCCAGCATTTT. Variable domain in full (rest from reference TRBV5-1 and TRBJ1-5): KAGVTQTPRYLIKTRGQQVTLSCSPISGHRSVSWYQQTPGQGLQFLFEYFSETQRNKGNFPGRFSGRQFSNSRSEMNVSTLELGDSALYLCASSVTGYQPQHFGDGTRLSIL.

In the case of this clonotype: The CDR3 end shows no conserved phenylalanine or tryptophan, and so a read error is likely. The chain has TRBV7-3 and TRBJ1-2; 8 bases agree with TRBD1. CDR1 is SGHTA and CDR2 is FQGTGA in the germline V gene. The CDR3 loop spans 12 amino acids. V gave up 7 bases and J gave up 6 bases; unmatched junction bases: 4. The chain's CDR3 is CASNGQGNGYTV. The DNA of the CDR3 is TGTGCCAGCAACGGACAGGGAAATGGCTACACCGTC.

The chain is built from TRBV5-1 and TRBJ2-1; 7 bases align to TRBD1. This CDR3 comprises 13 residues. Germline CDR1 is SGHRS and CDR2 is YFSETQ. V shed 7 bases and J 4 bases; nucleotides not matched to a gene: 5. CDR3 region: CASRWDRYNEQFF. The CDR3, as DNA: TGCGCCAGCCGTTGGGACAGATACAATGAGCAGTTCTTC.

V gene TRBV9 combines with J gene TRBJ1-1; TRBD1 might be the D (5 bases). Trimming pared 4 bases from V and 7 bases from J, leaving 17 bases between. Germline loops: CDR1 SGDLS, CDR2 YYNGEE. The CDR3 totals 14 residues. The DNA of the CDR3 is TGTGCCAGCAGCCCGGGGCAGGGTTTAATTGAAGCTTTCTTT. Translating it yields CASSPGQGLIEAFF.

This clonotype turned up a few times. The rearrangement links TRBV29-1 to TRBJ1-2, with a weak D call TRBD1 (6 bases). The CDR3 sequence is 15 residues long. Germline loops: CDR1 SQVTM, CDR2 ANQGSEA. The V end was cut by 6 bases, the J end by 3 bases, with 20 bases between. CDR3 residues: CSVVRGGAGDYGYTF. The CDR3 bases are TGCAGCGTGGTCAGAGGGGGGGCAGGGGACTATGGCTACACCTTC.

The CDR3, as DNA: TGCGCCAGCAGGATAGGCCCGGGCGGCGAAAAACTGTTTTTT. This gives the protein CASRIGPGGEKLFF. The chain carries TRBV4-1 and TRBJ1-4, with D uncertain. Trimming removed 6 bases at V and 8 bases at J, with 16 bases between. CDR3 length equals 14 residues. Germline lookup yields CDR1 MGHRA and CDR2 YSYEKL.

This clonotype was observed a handful of times. The J gene is TRBJ2-7, the V gene TRBV5-6; no definite D call. The CDR3 sequence is 17 residues long. The V end was cut by 1 base, the J end by 0 bases, with 17 bases between. From germline, CDR1 is SGHDT and CDR2 YYEEEE. The DNA for the CDR3 is TGTGCCAGCAGCTTGATCCCCGCGAGATCGAGCTCCTACGAGCAGTACTTC. Amino acids: CASSLIPARSSSYEQYF.